Reported below is one T cell receptor (beta chain). Its matching antigen is unknown. This record comes from a study of cytomegalovirus exposure and HLA in healthy donors. Study conclusions and caveats: After further analysis at a later stage, some 15,000 TCR beta sequences were associated with HLA alleles at 0.05 false discovery rate.

PCR primers comprised 60 Vbeta and 13 Jbeta primers. Sequencing used immunoSEQ multiplex PCR; TCRdb keeps in-frame clones, though not all of them. The table records around 200,000 clones, roughly 84% of them present only once. This CDR3 has 12 amino acids. Trimming at V came to 6 bases and at J to 10 bases, leaving 6 bases not matched to a gene. CDR1 is MGHDK, CDR2 SYGVNS, per germline. The receptor was isolated from a girl aged 2 to 10 in good health and CMV-seropositive. The chain has TRBV25-1 and TRBJ1-2, with 9 positions matching TRBD1. Material for sequencing was PBMCs. CDR3 in DNA: TGTGCCAGCAGCCTGGGACAGGGTGACTACACCTTC. Protein: CASSLGQGDYTF.